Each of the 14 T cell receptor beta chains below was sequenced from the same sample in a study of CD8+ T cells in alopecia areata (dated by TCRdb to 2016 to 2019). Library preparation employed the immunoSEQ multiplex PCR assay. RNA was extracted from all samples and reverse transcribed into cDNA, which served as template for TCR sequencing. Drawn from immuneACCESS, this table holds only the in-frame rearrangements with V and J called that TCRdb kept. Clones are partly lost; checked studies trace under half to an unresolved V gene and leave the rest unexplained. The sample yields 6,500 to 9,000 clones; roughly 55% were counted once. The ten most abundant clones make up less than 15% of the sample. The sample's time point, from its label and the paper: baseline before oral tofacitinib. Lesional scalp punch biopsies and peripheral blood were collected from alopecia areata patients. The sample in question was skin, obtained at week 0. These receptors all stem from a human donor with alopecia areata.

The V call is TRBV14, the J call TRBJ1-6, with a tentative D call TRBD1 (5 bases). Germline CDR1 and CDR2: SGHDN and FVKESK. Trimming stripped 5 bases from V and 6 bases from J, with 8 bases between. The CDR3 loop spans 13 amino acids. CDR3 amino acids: CASSAGTNSPLHF. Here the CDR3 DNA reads TGTGCCAGCAGCGCCGGGACTAATTCACCCCTCCACTTT.

DNA of the CDR3: TGCAGCGCTGGGGGGGGGCGAGAATACGAGCAGTACTTC. Its translation: CSAGGGREYEQYF. The gene calls are TRBV29-1 and TRBJ2-7; D possibly corresponds to TRBD2 (7 bases). V lost 7 bases and J 4 bases, leaving 17 bases between the germline ends. The germline gives CDR1 SQVTM, CDR2 ANQGSEA. The CDR3 length is 13 residues.

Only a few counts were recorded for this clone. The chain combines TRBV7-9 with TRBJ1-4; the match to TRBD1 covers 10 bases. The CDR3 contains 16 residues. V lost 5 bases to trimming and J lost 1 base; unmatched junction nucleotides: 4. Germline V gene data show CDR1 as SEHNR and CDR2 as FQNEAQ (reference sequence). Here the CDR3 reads CASSARDRGTNEKLFF. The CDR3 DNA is TGTGCCAGCAGCGCCCGGGACAGGGGAACTAATGAAAAACTGTTTTTT.

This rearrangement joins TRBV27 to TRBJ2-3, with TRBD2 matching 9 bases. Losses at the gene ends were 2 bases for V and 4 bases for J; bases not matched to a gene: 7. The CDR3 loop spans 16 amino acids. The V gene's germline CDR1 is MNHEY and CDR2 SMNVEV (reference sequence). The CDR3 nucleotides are TGTGCCAGCAGTTTAATAAGGGCGGGAGGGGCAGATACGCAGTATTTT. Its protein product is CASSLIRAGGADTQYF.

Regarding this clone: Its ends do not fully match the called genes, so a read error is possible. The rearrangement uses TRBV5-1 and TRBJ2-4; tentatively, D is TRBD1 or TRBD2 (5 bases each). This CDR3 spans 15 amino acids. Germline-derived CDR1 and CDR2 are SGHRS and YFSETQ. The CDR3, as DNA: TGCGTCAGCAGCTTGGGACCCCAAGCCAAAAACATTCAGTACTTC. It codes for CVSSLGPQAKNIQYF.

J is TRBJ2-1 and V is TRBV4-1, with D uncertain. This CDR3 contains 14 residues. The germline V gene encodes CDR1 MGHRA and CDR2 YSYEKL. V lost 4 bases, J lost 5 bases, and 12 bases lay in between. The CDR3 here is CASSPFSSNNEQFF. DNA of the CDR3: TGCGCCAGCAGCCCTTTTTCTAGTAACAATGAGCAGTTCTTC.

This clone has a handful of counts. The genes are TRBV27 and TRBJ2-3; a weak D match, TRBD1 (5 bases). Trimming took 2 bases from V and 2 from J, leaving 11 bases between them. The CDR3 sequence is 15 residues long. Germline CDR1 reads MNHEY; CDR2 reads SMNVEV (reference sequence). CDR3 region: CASSLGASNTDTQYF. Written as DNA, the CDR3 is TGTGCCAGCAGTTTAGGGGCCTCAAACACAGATACGCAGTATTTT.

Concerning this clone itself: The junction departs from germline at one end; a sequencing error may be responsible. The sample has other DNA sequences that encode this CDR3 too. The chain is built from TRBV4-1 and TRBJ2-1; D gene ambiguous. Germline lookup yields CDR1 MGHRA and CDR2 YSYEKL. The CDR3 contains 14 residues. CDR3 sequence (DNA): TGTGCCAGCAGCCAAGTGGGTACCTACAATGAGCAGTTCTTC. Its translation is CASSQVGTYNEQFF.

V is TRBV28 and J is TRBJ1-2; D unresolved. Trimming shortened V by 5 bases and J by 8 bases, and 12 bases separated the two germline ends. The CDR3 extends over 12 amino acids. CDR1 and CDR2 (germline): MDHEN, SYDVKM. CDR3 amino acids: CASSQMSRGYTF. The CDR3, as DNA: TGTGCCAGCAGTCAAATGAGCCGAGGCTACACCTTC.

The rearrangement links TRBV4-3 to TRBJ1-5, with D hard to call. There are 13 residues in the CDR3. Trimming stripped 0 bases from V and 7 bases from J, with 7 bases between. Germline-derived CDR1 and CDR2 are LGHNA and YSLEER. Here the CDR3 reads CASSQDRGQPQHF. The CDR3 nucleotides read TGCGCCAGCAGCCAAGATCGGGGACAGCCCCAGCATTTT.

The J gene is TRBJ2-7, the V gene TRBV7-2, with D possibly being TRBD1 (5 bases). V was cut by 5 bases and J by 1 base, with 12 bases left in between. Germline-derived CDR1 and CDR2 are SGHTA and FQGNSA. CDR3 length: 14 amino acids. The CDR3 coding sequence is TGTGCCAGCAGCGGCCAGGGTTTATCCTACGAGCAGTACTTC. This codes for CASSGQGLSYEQYF.

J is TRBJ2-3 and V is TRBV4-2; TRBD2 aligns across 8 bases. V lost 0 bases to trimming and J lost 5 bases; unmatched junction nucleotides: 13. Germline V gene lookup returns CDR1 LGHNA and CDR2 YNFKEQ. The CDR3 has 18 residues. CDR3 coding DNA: TGTGCCAGCAGCCAAGATCTCCCCGGGAGGGCCTCGGGAGATACGCAGTATTTT. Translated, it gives CASSQDLPGRASGDTQYF.

DNA of the CDR3: TGTGCCAGCACCCCCAAAGGAAGGACCGGGGAGCTGTTTTTT. It encodes CASTPKGRTGELFF. V gene TRBV7-8 combines with J gene TRBJ2-2; no definite D call. The V gene's germline CDR1 is SGHVS and CDR2 FQNEAQ. The CDR3 has 14 amino acids. Trimming stripped 7 bases from V and 5 bases from J, with 14 bases between.

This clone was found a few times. CDR3 loop: CASSFEPLAGPQETQYF. Written as DNA, the CDR3 is TGTGCCAGCAGCTTCGAACCCTTAGCGGGCCCGCAAGAGACCCAGTACTTC. The J gene is TRBJ2-5, the V gene TRBV7-6, with 7 bases lining up with TRBD2. Trimming removed 3 bases from V and 2 bases from J; junction bases left unmatched: 12. CDR3 size: 17 residues. Germline V gene sequence: CDR1 SGHVS, CDR2 FNYEAQ.